The T cell receptor beta chain under discussion was sequenced for a study of early T cells in non-severe SARS-CoV-2 infection. Regarding the study as a whole: Matches to VDJdb favored anti-spike CD8 responses and missed private and CD4 specificities.

This clonotype was observed a handful of times. Its antigen is currently unknown. Individual cDNA molecules received unique molecular identifiers during library preparation. TCRdb reprocessed the 5' RACE reads via MiXCR and lists one record per CDR3 protein. Here the sample spans roughly 56,000 distinct CDR3 sequences, approximately 10% being singletons. V was cut by 0 bases and J by 7 bases, with 13 bases left in between. CDR3 size: 14 residues. Germline V gene sequence: CDR1 SGDLS, CDR2 YYNGEE. This TCR came from an adult who was a healthcare worker with PCR-confirmed SARS-CoV-2 infection or an uninfected control (not recorded which). Sequencing was done on a sample of whole blood. The V call is TRBV9, the J call TRBJ1-2; D gene ambiguous. CDR3: CASSVDVGGSGYTF. The CDR3 region has the DNA TGTGCCAGCAGCGTAGACGTAGGAGGTAGTGGCTACACCTTC.